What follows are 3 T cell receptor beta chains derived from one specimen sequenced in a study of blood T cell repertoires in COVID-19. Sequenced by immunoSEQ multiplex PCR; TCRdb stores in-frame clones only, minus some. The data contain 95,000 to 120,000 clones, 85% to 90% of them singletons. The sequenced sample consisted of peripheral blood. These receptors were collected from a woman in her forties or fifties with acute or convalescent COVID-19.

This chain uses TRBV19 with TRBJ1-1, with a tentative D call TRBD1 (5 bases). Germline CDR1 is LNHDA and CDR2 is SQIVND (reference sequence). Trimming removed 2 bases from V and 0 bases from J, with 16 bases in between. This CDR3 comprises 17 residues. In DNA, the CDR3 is TGTGCCAGTAGTATAAGAAGGCAGGGCCGGATGAACACTGAAGCTTTCTTT. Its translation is CASSIRRQGRMNTEAFF.

The CDR3 region is CASSLVGEGTIYF. As DNA, the CDR3 is TGTGCCAGCAGCTTAGTCGGGGAAGGCACCATATATTTT. J is TRBJ1-3 and V is TRBV7-9, with no clear D. Germline V CDR1 and CDR2: SEHNR, FQNEAQ (reference sequence). This CDR3 region has 13 residues. V lost 1 base and J 9 bases, leaving 10 bases between the germline ends. Full variable domain (outside the CDR3, taken from reference TRBV7-9 and TRBJ1-3): DTGVSQNPRHKITKRGQNVTFRCDPISEHNRLYWYRQTLGQGPEFLTYFQNEAQLEKSRLLSDRFSAERPKGSFSTLEIQRTEQGDSAMYLCASSLVGEGTIYFGEGSWLTVV.

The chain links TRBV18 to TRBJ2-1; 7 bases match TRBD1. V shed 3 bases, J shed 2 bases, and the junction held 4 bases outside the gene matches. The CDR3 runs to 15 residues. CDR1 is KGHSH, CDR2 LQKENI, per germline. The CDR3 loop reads CASSPGTATYNEQFF. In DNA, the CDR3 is TGTGCCAGCTCACCCGGGACAGCTACCTACAATGAGCAGTTCTTC.